The 12 T cell receptor beta chains below all came from one sample that was sequenced in a study of T-cell memory formation after mild COVID-19 (TCRdb year 2021). Library preparation used 5' RACE. Sequencing was performed on an Illumina NovaSeq 6000. TCRdb reprocessing: public reads trimmed at Q25 with fastp, clones called with MiXCR, in-frame beta chains kept. Here each entry gathers all rows of one CDR3 protein and keeps the most common genes and DNA. The sample records approximately 270,000 distinct CDR3 sequences, roughly 16% of which are singletons. The ten largest account for less than 30% of the sample. Source material: PBMCs or a T cell subset sorted from them (not recorded which). The receptors come from a man in his late teens or twenties who had mild COVID-19 (a few samples of this study predate the infection). The sample titles of this study are shuffled in the database, so cell type and time point are left out; the donor was told from shared clones.

The chain joins TRBV6-5 to TRBJ2-7, with no clear D. Looked up from germline, CDR1 is MNHEY and CDR2 is SVGAGI. This CDR3 is 13 amino acids long. Trimming took off 11 bases at V and 6 bases at J, with 20 bases between the two ends. CDR3 sequence reads: CACVSWGSAEQYF. The DNA of the CDR3 is TGTGCCTGCGTTAGCTGGGGATCGGCCGAGCAGTACTTC.

Worth noting for this clonotype: This sequence may be a read error, since a much larger clone differs from it by one base. This sequence joins TRBV5-1 and TRBJ2-3; 7 bases map to TRBD1. The CDR3 runs 14 residues. After removal of 4 bases from V and 10 bases from J, the junction contained 12 bases not matched to a gene. Germline V gene lookup returns CDR1 SGHRS and CDR2 YFSETQ. CDR3 residues: CASSPGPGGVAQYF. The CDR3 nucleotides read TGCGCCAGCAGCCCCGGGCCAGGGGGTGTGGCGCAGTATTTT.

The chain uses TRBV29-1 and TRBJ1-5; D gene ambiguous. The germline gives CDR1 SQVTM, CDR2 ANQGSEA. Between the trimmed V and J ends, which lost 0 bases and 1 base, there was a span of 7 bases. This CDR3 contains 14 residues. CDR3: CSVEDPGSNQPQHF. As DNA, the CDR3 is TGCAGCGTTGAAGATCCCGGGAGCAATCAGCCCCAGCATTTT.

This clonotype was detected a few times. The chain uses TRBV20-1 and TRBJ2-7; 7 bases agree with TRBD2. V lost 6 bases to trimming and J lost 2 bases; unmatched junction nucleotides: 10. Per germline, CDR1 DFQATT and CDR2 SNEGSKA (reference sequence). This CDR3 spans 14 amino acids. CDR3 coding DNA: TGCAGTGCCCTCCCCGGGGCGGGGGCCTACGAGCAGTACGTC. Amino acids: CSALPGAGAYEQYV.

This chain links TRBV10-3 with TRBJ2-6; TRBD1 matches at 12 bases. The CDR3 runs to 17 residues. The V and J ends lost 7 bases and 1 base, in that order; junction bases with no gene match: 5. Germline loops: CDR1 ENHRY, CDR2 SYGVKD. The CDR3 reads CAITPGQGASGANVLTF. For the CDR3, the DNA is TGTGCCATCACCCCGGGACAGGGGGCTTCTGGGGCCAACGTCCTGACTTTC.

The rearrangement links TRBV4-1 to TRBJ2-4, with 13 bases fitting TRBD2. With V trimmed by 1 base and J by 4 bases, 4 bases remained unmatched. Germline V gene sequence: CDR1 MGHRA, CDR2 YSYEKL. The CDR3 length is 17 residues. The chain's CDR3 is CASSQGRTSGGKNIQYF. CDR3 in DNA: TGCGCCAGCAGCCAAGGCCGGACTAGCGGGGGAAAAAACATTCAGTACTTC.

There are a few counts of this clonotype. The genes are TRBV5-4 and TRBJ2-2; no reliable D call. Trimming removed 1 base at V and 7 bases at J, with 5 bases between. CDR1 and CDR2 (germline): SGHNT, YYREEE (reference sequence). This CDR3 has 12 residues. CDR3 sequence (DNA): TGTGCCAGCAGCTTGTGGGGCGGGGAGCTGTTTTTT. This translates into CASSLWGGELFF.

Only a few counts were recorded for this clonotype. CDR3 region: CSARAEALYGYTF. The CDR3, as DNA: TGCAGTGCTAGAGCGGAAGCACTTTATGGCTACACCTTC. This chain links TRBV20-1 with TRBJ1-2; D uncertain. Germline V gene sequence: CDR1 DFQATT, CDR2 SNEGSKA (reference sequence). This CDR3 has 13 residues. Between the trimmed V and J ends, which lost 1 base and 5 bases, there was a span of 11 bases.

The chain is built from TRBV11-2 and TRBJ2-7; tentatively, D is TRBD1 (5 bases). Germline loops: CDR1 SGHAT, CDR2 FQNNGV. This CDR3 has 14 amino acids. V was trimmed by 1 base and J by 3 bases, leaving 10 bases between them. The CDR3 loop reads CASSLAATDYEQYF. The CDR3 DNA reads as TGTGCCAGCAGCTTAGCTGCGACAGACTACGAGCAGTACTTC.

This clonotype was seen only a few times. This sequence joins TRBV5-6 and TRBJ1-5; no firm D call. The V gene lost 2 bases and the J gene lost 0 bases, with 9 bases spanning the gap. The CDR3 length is 15 residues. Germline V gives CDR1 SGHDT, CDR2 YYEEEE. CDR3 nucleotide sequence: TGTGCCAGCAGCTTCGGGGATAATAGCAATCAGCCCCAGCATTTT. Translating it yields CASSFGDNSNQPQHF.

The rearrangement joins TRBV5-1 to TRBJ2-5, with a weak D call TRBD2 (6 bases). The length of the CDR3 is 16 residues. Germline V gene sequence: CDR1 SGHRS, CDR2 YFSETQ. The ends were cut back, 4 bases at V and 0 bases at J, with 16 bases in the middle. CDR3 protein: CASSLEAGWYQETQYF. The CDR3 nucleotides read TGCGCCAGCAGCCTCGAGGCGGGGTGGTACCAAGAGACCCAGTACTTC.

This clonotype was picked up a small number of times. The rearrangement links TRBV11-2 to TRBJ2-7; a possible D gene is TRBD1 (5 bases). V was shortened by 6 bases and J by 0 bases, with 21 bases between the two germline ends. The germline gives CDR1 SGHAT, CDR2 FQNNGV. CDR3 length: 17 residues. The chain's CDR3 is CASRLRWGRARSYEQYF. CDR3 coding DNA: TGTGCCAGCAGATTAAGGTGGGGCCGAGCGCGCTCCTACGAGCAGTACTTC.